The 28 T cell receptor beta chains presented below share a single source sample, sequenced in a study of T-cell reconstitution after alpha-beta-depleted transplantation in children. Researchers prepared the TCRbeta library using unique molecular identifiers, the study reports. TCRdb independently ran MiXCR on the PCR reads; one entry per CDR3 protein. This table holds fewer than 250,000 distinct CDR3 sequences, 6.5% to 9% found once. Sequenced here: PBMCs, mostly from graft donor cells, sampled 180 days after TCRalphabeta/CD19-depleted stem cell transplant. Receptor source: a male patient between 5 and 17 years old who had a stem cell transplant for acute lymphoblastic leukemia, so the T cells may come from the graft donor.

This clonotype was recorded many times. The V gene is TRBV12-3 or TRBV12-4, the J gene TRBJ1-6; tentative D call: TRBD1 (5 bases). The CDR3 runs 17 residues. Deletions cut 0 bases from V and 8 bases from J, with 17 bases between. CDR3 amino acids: CASSLALPGAPYSPLHF. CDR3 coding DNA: TGTGCCAGCAGTTTAGCCCTTCCTGGGGCCCCGTATTCACCCCTCCACTTT.

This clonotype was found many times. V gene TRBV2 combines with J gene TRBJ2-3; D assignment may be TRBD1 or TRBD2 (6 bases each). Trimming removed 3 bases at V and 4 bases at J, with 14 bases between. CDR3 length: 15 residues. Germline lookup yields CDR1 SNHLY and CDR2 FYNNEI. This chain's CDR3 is CASSDKGGHPDTQYF. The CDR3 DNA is TGTGCCAGCAGTGATAAAGGGGGGCACCCAGATACGCAGTATTTT.

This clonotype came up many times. In DNA, the CDR3 is TGTGCCAGCACCTTGAACGGGGCCAGCACAGATACGCAGTATTTT. Translating it yields CASTLNGASTDTQYF. The chain uses TRBV12-3 or TRBV12-4 and TRBJ2-3; D assignment may be TRBD1 or TRBD2 (5 bases each). Trimming removed 7 bases from V and 0 bases from J, with 14 bases in between. CDR3 length: 15 residues.

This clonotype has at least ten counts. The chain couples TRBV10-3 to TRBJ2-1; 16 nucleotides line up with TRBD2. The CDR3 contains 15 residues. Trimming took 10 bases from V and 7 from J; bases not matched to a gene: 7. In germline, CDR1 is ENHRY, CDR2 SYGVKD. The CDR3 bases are TGTGCCACCGGGACTAGCGGGAGGGCCAGTAATGAGCAGTTCTTC. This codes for CATGTSGRASNEQFF.

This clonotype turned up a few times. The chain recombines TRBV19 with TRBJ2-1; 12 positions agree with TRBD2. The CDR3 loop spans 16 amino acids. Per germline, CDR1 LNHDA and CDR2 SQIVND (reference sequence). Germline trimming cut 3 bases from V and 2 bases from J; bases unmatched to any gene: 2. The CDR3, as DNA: TGTGCCAGTAGTATTCGACTAGCGGGGGCCTACAATGAGCAGTTCTTC. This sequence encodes CASSIRLAGAYNEQFF.

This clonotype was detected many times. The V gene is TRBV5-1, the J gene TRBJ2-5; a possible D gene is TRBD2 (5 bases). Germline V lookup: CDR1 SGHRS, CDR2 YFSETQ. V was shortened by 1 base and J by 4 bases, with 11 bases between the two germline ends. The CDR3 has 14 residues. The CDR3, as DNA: TGCGCCAGCAGCTTGTGGAGCGGAGGAGAGACCCAGTACTTC. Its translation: CASSLWSGGETQYF.

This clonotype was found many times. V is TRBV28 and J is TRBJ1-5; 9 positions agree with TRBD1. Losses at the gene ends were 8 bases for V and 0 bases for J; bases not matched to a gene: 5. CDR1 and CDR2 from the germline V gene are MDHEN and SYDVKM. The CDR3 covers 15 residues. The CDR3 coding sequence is TGTGCCAGCCGTAGGACAGGGGATAGCAATCAGCCCCAGCATTTT. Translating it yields CASRRTGDSNQPQHF.

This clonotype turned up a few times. DNA for the CDR3: TGTGCCAGCAGCAACCGACAGGGGATCACCGGGGAGCTGTTTTTT. Protein product: CASSNRQGITGELFF. The V call is TRBV5-4, the J call TRBJ2-2, with 8 positions matching TRBD1. The germline gives CDR1 SGHNT, CDR2 YYREEE (reference sequence). This CDR3 comprises 15 residues. The V segment lost 4 bases and the J segment 4 bases; nucleotides outside the gene matches: 6.

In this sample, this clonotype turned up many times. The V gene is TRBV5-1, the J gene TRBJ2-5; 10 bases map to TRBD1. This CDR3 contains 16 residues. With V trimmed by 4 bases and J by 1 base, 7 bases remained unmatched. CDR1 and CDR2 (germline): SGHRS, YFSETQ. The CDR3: CASSLGTGEGQETQYF. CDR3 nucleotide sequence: TGCGCCAGCAGCCTCGGGACAGGGGAGGGCCAAGAGACCCAGTACTTC.

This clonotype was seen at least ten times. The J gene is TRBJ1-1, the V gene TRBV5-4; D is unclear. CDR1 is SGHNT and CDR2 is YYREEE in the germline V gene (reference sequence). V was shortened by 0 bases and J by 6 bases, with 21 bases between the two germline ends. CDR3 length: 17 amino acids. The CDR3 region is CASSLVLSGTTVAEAFF. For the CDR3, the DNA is TGTGCCAGCAGCTTGGTTCTGTCAGGCACAACGGTCGCTGAAGCTTTCTTT.

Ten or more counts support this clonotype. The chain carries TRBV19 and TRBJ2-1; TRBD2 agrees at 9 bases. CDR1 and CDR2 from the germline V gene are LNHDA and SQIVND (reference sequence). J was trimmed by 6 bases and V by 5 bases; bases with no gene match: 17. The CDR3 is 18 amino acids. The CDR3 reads CASSLTGKGAGGPNEQFF. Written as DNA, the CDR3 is TGTGCCAGTAGTCTCACAGGGAAGGGCGCGGGGGGGCCCAATGAGCAGTTCTTC.

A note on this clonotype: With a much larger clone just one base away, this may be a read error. CDR3 in DNA: TGCAGCGTTGAAGGGGAGACCCAGCACTTC. This gives the protein CSVEGETQHF. The chain couples TRBV29-1 to TRBJ2-5, with D perhaps TRBD2 (5 bases). The germline V gene has CDR1 SQVTM and CDR2 ANQGSEA. CDR3 length equals 10 residues.

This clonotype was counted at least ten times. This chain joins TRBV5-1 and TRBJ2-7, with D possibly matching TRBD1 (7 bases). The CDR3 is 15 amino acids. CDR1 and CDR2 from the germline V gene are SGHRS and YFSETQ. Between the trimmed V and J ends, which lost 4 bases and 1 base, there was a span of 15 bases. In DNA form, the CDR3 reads TGCGCCAGCAGCAGTGCGGGACAGCGTTCCTACGAGCAGTACTTC. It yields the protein CASSSAGQRSYEQYF.

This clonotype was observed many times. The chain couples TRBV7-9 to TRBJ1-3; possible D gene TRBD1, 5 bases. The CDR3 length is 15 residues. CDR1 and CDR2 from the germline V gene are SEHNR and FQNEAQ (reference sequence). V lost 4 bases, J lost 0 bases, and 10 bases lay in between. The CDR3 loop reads CASSSTAFSGNTIYF. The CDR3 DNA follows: TGTGCCAGCAGCTCGACAGCTTTCTCTGGAAACACCATATATTTT.

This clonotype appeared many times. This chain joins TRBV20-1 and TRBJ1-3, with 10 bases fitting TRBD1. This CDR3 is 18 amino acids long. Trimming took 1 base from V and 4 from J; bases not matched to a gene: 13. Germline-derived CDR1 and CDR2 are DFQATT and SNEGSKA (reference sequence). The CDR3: CSARALSGTGVEGNTIYF. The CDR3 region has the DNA TGCAGTGCTAGAGCCCTCTCCGGGACAGGGGTGGAAGGAAACACCATATATTTT.

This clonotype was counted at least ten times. CDR3 residues: CASSPPDYNEQFF. The CDR3 DNA reads as TGTGCCAGCAGCCCCCCAGATTACAATGAGCAGTTCTTC. The gene calls are TRBV7-2 and TRBJ2-1; no clear D. The V gene lost 5 bases and the J gene lost 4 bases, with 9 bases spanning the gap. The CDR3 is 13 residues long. Per the germline V gene, CDR1 is SGHTA and CDR2 is FQGNSA.

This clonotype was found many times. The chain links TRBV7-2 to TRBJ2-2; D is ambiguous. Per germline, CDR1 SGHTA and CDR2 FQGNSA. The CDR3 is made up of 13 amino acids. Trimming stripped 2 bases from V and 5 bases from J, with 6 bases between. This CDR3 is CASSLKLTGELFF. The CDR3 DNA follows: TGTGCCAGCAGCTTAAAACTGACCGGGGAGCTGTTTTTT.

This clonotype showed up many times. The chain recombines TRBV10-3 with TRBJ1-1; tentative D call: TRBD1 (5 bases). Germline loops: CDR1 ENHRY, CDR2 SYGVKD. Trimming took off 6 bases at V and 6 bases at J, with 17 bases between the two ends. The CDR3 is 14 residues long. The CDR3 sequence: CAISVGGRSAEAFF. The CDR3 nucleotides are TGTGCCATCAGCGTTGGGGGGAGATCGGCTGAAGCTTTCTTT.

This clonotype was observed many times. The CDR3 sequence is CASSFGGGFTGELFF. For the CDR3, the DNA is TGTGCCAGCAGTTTTGGTGGGGGCTTCACCGGGGAGCTGTTTTTT. V and J are TRBV12-3 or TRBV12-4 and TRBJ2-2; D is possibly TRBD1 (6 bases). This CDR3 has 15 residues. V was shortened by 3 bases and J by 4 bases, with 12 bases between the two germline ends.

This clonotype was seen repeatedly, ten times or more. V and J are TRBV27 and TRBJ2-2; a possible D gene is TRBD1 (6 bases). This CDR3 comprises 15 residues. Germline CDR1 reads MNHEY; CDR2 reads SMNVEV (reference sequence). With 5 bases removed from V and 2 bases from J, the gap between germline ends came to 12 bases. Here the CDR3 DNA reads TGTGCCAGCAGTCTCCAGGGGAGTAACACCGGGGAGCTGTTTTTT. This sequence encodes CASSLQGSNTGELFF.

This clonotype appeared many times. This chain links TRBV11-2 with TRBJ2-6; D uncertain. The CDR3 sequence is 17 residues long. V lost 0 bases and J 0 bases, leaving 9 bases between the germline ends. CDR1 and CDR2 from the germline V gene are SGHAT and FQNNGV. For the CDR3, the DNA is TGTGCCAGCAGCTTAGATCAAGGTAGCTCTGGGGCCAACGTCCTGACTTTC. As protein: CASSLDQGSSGANVLTF.

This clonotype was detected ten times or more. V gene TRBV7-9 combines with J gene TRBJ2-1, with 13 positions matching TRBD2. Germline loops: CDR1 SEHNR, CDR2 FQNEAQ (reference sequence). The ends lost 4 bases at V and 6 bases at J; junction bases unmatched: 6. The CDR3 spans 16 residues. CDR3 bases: TGTGCCAGCAGCTCGGGACTAGCGGGATCCCGCAATGAGCAGTTCTTC. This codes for CASSSGLAGSRNEQFF. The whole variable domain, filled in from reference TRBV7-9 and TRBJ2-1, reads DTGVSQNPRHKITKRGQNVTFRCDPISEHNRLYWYRQTLGQGPEFLTYFQNEAQLEKSRLLSDRFSAERPKGSFSTLEIQRTEQGDSAMYLCASSSGLAGSRNEQFFGPGTRLTVL.

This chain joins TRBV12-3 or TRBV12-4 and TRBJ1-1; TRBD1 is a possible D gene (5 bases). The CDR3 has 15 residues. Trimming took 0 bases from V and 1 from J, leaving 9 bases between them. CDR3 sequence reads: CASSLAPGANTEAFF. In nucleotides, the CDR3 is TGTGCCAGCAGTTTAGCGCCCGGGGCGAACACTGAAGCTTTCTTT.

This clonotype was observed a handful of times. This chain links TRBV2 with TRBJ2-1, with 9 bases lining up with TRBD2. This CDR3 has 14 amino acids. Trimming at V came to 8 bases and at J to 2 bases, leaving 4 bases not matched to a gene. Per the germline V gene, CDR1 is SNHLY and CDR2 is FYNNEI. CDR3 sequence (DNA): TGTGCCAGCCGGCTAGCGGGACCCTACAATGAGCAGTTCTTC. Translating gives CASRLAGPYNEQFF.

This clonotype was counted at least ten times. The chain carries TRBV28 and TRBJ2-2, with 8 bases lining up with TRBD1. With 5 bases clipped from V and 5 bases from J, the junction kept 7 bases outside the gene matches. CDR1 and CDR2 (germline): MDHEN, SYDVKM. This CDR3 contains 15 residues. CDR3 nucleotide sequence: TGTGCCAGCAGTCTCGTCGGACAGGGTACCGGGGAGCTGTTTTTT. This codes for CASSLVGQGTGELFF.

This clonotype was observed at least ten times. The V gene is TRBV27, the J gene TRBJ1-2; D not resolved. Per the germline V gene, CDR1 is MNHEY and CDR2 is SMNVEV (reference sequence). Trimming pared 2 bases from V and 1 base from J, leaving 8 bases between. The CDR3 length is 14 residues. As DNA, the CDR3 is TGTGCCAGCAGTTTAAACAGTTTTAACTATGGCTACACCTTC. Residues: CASSLNSFNYGYTF.

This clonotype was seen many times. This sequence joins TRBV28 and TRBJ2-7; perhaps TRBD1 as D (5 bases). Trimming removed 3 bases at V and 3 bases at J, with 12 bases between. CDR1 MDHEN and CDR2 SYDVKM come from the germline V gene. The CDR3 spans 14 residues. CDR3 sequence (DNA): TGTGCCAGCAGTTTGGGGCTCGTCGACTACGAGCAGTACTTC. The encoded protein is CASSLGLVDYEQYF.

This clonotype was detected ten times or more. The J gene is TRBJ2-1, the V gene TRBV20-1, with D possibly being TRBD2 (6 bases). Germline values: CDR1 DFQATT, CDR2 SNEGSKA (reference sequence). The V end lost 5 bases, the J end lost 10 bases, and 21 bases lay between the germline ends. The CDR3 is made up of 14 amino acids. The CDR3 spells CSASRDSSQWEQFF. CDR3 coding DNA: TGCAGTGCTTCCAGGGACTCCTCCCAATGGGAGCAGTTCTTC.